These 29 T cell receptor beta chains share one sample of origin, sequenced in a study of blood T cell repertoires in COVID-19. Profiling relied on immunoSEQ multiplex PCR, and the TCRdb table lists in-frame clones only, not all of them. The sample lists around 91,000 clones; 70% to 85% were seen once. The sequencing input was peripheral blood. Every receptor here comes from a human donor in a cohort sampled during active COVID-19.

This clone appeared once. The chain joins TRBV5-1 to TRBJ2-7; a weak D match, TRBD2 (6 bases). From germline, CDR1 is SGHRS and CDR2 YFSETQ. V was trimmed by 3 bases and J by 3 bases, leaving 10 bases between them. The CDR3 is 13 residues long. CDR3 in amino acids: CASSYQEGYEQYF. CDR3 bases: TGCGCCAGCAGCTACCAGGAGGGCTACGAGCAGTACTTC.

This clone was detected only once. The CDR3 DNA follows: TGTGCCAGCACTCGAGCTGGAAACACCATATATTTT. As protein: CASTRAGNTIYF. The chain links TRBV2 to TRBJ1-3, with D uncertain. The CDR3 loop spans 12 amino acids. CDR1 and CDR2 from the germline V gene are SNHLY and FYNNEI. V was pared by 7 bases and J by 2 bases, with 6 bases between. The whole variable domain, remainder taken from reference TRBV2 and TRBJ1-3, is EPEVTQTPSHQVTQMGQEVILRCVPISNHLYFYWYRQILGQKVEFLVSFYNNEISEKSEIFDDQFSVERPDGSNFTLKIRSTKLEDSAMYFCASTRAGNTIYFGEGSWLTVV.

The CDR3 coding sequence is TGTGCCAGCAGCTTGCGTCCCCTTTACAGGGCCGGGATGAACACTGAAGCTTTCTTT. Translated: CASSLRPLYRAGMNTEAFF. The V call is TRBV5-5, the J call TRBJ1-1; the D gene is possibly TRBD1 (6 bases). Germline V CDR1 and CDR2: SGHKS, YYEKEE (reference sequence). The CDR3 is 19 residues long. V was trimmed by 1 base and J by 0 bases, leaving 22 bases between them.

This chain joins TRBV27 and TRBJ1-6, with 8 bases aligning to TRBD1. Trimming took 4 bases from V and 8 from J; bases not matched to a gene: 7. Germline values: CDR1 MNHEY, CDR2 SMNVEV (reference sequence). The CDR3 extends over 15 amino acids. CDR3 sequence reads: CASSSLQGGDSPLHF. The DNA of the CDR3 is TGTGCCAGCAGTTCTCTACAGGGGGGGGATTCACCCCTCCACTTT.

The chain has TRBV5-1 and TRBJ2-3; weak D call: TRBD2 (6 bases). This CDR3 contains 15 residues. Trimming left V 4 bases short and J 5 bases short, with 17 bases between. Per germline, CDR1 SGHRS and CDR2 YFSETQ. CDR3 sequence: CASSPGSPSGDTQYF. DNA for the CDR3: TGCGCCAGCAGCCCCGGGAGCCCGAGTGGAGATACGCAGTATTTT.

The gene calls are TRBV3-1 (or the pseudogene TRBV3-2) and TRBJ2-7, with TRBD2 matching over 13 bases. The CDR3 loop spans 14 amino acids. Germline CDR1 reads LGHDT; CDR2 reads YNNKEL (reference sequence). V dropped 4 bases and J dropped 6; count of bases not matched to a gene: 3. The CDR3 region has the DNA TGTGCCAGCAGCCCGGGACTAGCGGGGTTCGAGCAGTACTTC. It yields the protein CASSPGLAGFEQYF.

V gene TRBV25-1 combines with J gene TRBJ2-1, with D perhaps matching TRBD2 (6 bases). V lost 1 base, J lost 7 bases, and 11 bases lay in between. Per germline, CDR1 MGHDK and CDR2 SYGVNS. This CDR3 is 14 amino acids long. DNA for the CDR3: TGTGCCAGCAGTGAATCGCGGGAAATGAATGAGCAGTTCTTC. This gives the protein CASSESREMNEQFF. The complete variable domain, with remaining parts taken from reference TRBV25-1 and TRBJ2-1, reads EADIYQTPRYLVIGTGKKITLECSQTMGHDKMYWYQQDPGMELHLIHYSYGVNSTEKGDLSSESTVSRIRTEHFPLTLESARPSHTSQYLCASSESREMNEQFFGPGTRLTVL.

The chain is built from TRBV24-1 and TRBJ2-7; 9 nucleotides match TRBD1. The V and J ends lost 2 bases and 1 base, in that order; junction bases with no gene match: 11. Germline CDR1 is KGHDR and CDR2 is SFDVKD. The CDR3 contains 18 residues. The CDR3 region is CATSDSSTGTGRSYEQYF. DNA of the CDR3: TGTGCCACCAGTGATTCATCTACCGGGACAGGGCGATCCTACGAGCAGTACTTC.

J is TRBJ2-7 and V is TRBV19, with D possibly TRBD2 on 6 matching bases. This CDR3 comprises 15 residues. Germline V CDR1 and CDR2: LNHDA, SQIVND (reference sequence). V shed 1 base and J shed 2 bases, with 12 bases lying between them. For the CDR3, the DNA is TGTGCCAGTAGTATAGTTGGGGGGAAGGCCTACGAGCAGTACTTC. It encodes CASSIVGGKAYEQYF.

Only one count was recorded for this clone. V and J are TRBV7-9 and TRBJ1-1; 7 bases agree with TRBD1. The germline V gene has CDR1 SEHNR and CDR2 FQNEAQ (reference sequence). Trimming took 5 bases from V and 1 from J; bases not matched to a gene: 4. The length of the CDR3 is 14 residues. The CDR3 region is CASSPRTGNTEAFF. CDR3 coding DNA: TGTGCCAGCAGCCCAAGGACAGGGAACACTGAAGCTTTCTTT.

V gene TRBV4-1 combines with J gene TRBJ2-5; D is unclear. The CDR3 totals 15 residues. The V gene lost 1 base and the J gene lost 2 bases, with 11 bases spanning the gap. Germline V gives CDR1 MGHRA, CDR2 YSYEKL. The CDR3 sequence: CASSQGGALQETQYF. The CDR3 DNA follows: TGCGCCAGCAGCCAAGGAGGTGCACTACAAGAGACCCAGTACTTC.

This sequence joins TRBV6-1 and TRBJ2-1; 8 bases are a match to TRBD1. CDR3 length: 18 amino acids. J was trimmed by 6 bases and V by 3 bases; bases with no gene match: 16. Looked up from germline, CDR1 is MNHNS and CDR2 is SASEGT. CDR3 nucleotide sequence: TGTGCCAGCAGTGAGTACAGGGGGTCTTTCGGTCAGTTCAATGAGCAGTTCTTC. It translates to CASSEYRGSFGQFNEQFF.

Only one count was recorded for this clone. V gene TRBV18 combines with J gene TRBJ2-7; D not certain. This CDR3 contains 16 residues. Germline V gene data show CDR1 as KGHSH and CDR2 as LQKENI. Between the trimmed V and J ends, which lost 2 bases and 3 bases, there was a span of 17 bases. CDR3 sequence (DNA): TGTGCCAGCTCACCAGCCGCCACTATGAGGAACTACGAGCAGTACTTC. Its translation: CASSPAATMRNYEQYF.

This chain joins TRBV9 and TRBJ2-1, with TRBD2 identical over 8 bases. CDR1 SGDLS and CDR2 YYNGEE come from the germline V gene. The CDR3 spans 17 residues. V shed 0 bases, J shed 2 bases, and the junction held 7 bases outside the gene matches. The CDR3 nucleotides read TGTGCCAGCAGCGTAGAGGCGGGGGGCCCCACCTACAATGAGCAGTTCTTC. Protein product: CASSVEAGGPTYNEQFF.

Only one count was recorded for this clone. The rearrangement links TRBV19 to TRBJ2-4, with a weak D call TRBD1 (6 bases). CDR3 size: 15 residues. Germline V gene lookup returns CDR1 LNHDA and CDR2 SQIVND (reference sequence). V was shortened by 9 bases and J by 7 bases, with 22 bases between the two germline ends. This CDR3 reads CASVPSAGVVNIQYF. CDR3 nucleotides: TGTGCCAGCGTTCCATCGGCAGGGGTAGTGAACATTCAGTACTTC.

CDR3 in amino acids: CASSYLSRGPLPTQYF. In DNA, the CDR3 is TGTGCCAGCAGTTACTTATCGCGGGGGCCCCTTCCGACCCAGTACTTC. The genes are TRBV6-5 and TRBJ2-5; D is possibly TRBD2 (7 bases). The CDR3 runs 16 residues. CDR1 MNHEY and CDR2 SVGAGI come from the germline V gene. The V end was cut by 1 base, the J end by 7 bases, with 19 bases between.

The chain links TRBV4-3 to TRBJ1-2; a weak D match, TRBD1 (6 bases). CDR3 length: 15 amino acids. From germline, CDR1 is LGHNA and CDR2 YSLEER. The V gene lost 3 bases and the J gene lost 3 bases, with 14 bases spanning the gap. This CDR3 reads CASSQGRQEYYGYTF. In nucleotides, the CDR3 is TGCGCCAGCAGCCAGGGTAGACAGGAATACTATGGCTACACCTTC.

This clone was found a few times. The gene calls are TRBV5-1 and TRBJ1-3; D gene ambiguous. V lost 4 bases and J lost 0, with 11 bases in between. This CDR3 is built from 15 residues. The germline gives CDR1 SGHRS, CDR2 YFSETQ. CDR3: CASSPTSNSGNTIYF. As DNA, the CDR3 is TGCGCCAGCAGCCCGACATCTAACTCTGGAAACACCATATATTTT.

V usage is TRBV28 and J usage is TRBJ2-7; 8 positions agree with TRBD2. This CDR3 has 17 residues. Trimming at V came to 5 bases and at J to 0 bases, leaving 12 bases not matched to a gene. CDR1 is MDHEN, CDR2 SYDVKM, per germline. The chain's CDR3 is CASSPRREADSSYEQYF. CDR3 nucleotide sequence: TGTGCCAGCAGTCCCCGGCGGGAGGCGGATAGCTCCTACGAGCAGTACTTC.

The gene calls are TRBV28 and TRBJ2-1; possible D gene TRBD1, 6 bases. The V and J ends lost 7 bases and 8 bases respectively, with 12 bases between them. Germline values: CDR1 MDHEN, CDR2 SYDVKM. CDR3 length equals 12 residues. The CDR3, as DNA: TGTGCCAGCACCCTCAGGGGATATGAGCAGTTCTTC. Protein sequence: CASTLRGYEQFF.

This chain connects TRBV5-6 to TRBJ1-4; D unclear. The CDR3 totals 14 residues. Trimming removed 0 bases at V and 6 bases at J, with 9 bases between. CDR1 SGHDT and CDR2 YYEEEE come from the germline V gene. The CDR3 loop is CASSLGAGDEKLFF. CDR3 DNA: TGTGCCAGCAGCTTGGGGGCGGGAGATGAAAAACTGTTTTTT.

Comment on this clone: One junction end does not reproduce the germline sequence, and a read error may be involved. The gene calls are TRBV15 and TRBJ1-1; TRBD1 agrees at 7 bases. From germline, CDR1 is LNHNV and CDR2 YYDKDF (reference sequence). This CDR3 contains 13 residues. The CDR3 loop reads CATSRGESGTEYF. The CDR3 DNA sequence: TGTGCCACCAGCAGAGGGGAGAGTGGGACAGAATACTTT.

V is TRBV28 and J is TRBJ1-2, with 8 bases aligning to TRBD1. This CDR3 is 14 amino acids long. V dropped 5 bases and J dropped 6; count of bases not matched to a gene: 8. Germline CDR1 MDHEN, CDR2 SYDVKM. DNA of the CDR3: TGTGCCAGCAGTCCTACAGGGGGAGGTGATGGCTACACCTTC. This sequence encodes CASSPTGGGDGYTF.

The rearrangement joins TRBV20-1 to TRBJ1-6; no firm D call. Germline V gene lookup returns CDR1 DFQATT and CDR2 SNEGSKA (reference sequence). V dropped 3 bases and J dropped 8 bases, with 20 bases sitting between them. The CDR3 consists of 16 residues. The CDR3 DNA sequence: TGCAGTGCTAGTCCTTCGGGAGGGATCCCCGATTCACCCCTCCACTTT. The encoded protein is CSASPSGGIPDSPLHF.

This rearrangement joins TRBV10-3 to TRBJ1-1; 7 bases agree with TRBD1. The germline CDR1 and CDR2 sequences are ENHRY and SYGVKD. Trimming at V came to 7 bases and at J to 2 bases, leaving 1 base not matched to a gene. There are 12 residues in the CDR3. CDR3 DNA: TGTGCCATCAAGGGGGCTAACACTGAAGCTTTCTTT. Amino acids: CAIKGANTEAFF.

The table lists this clone with a few counts. The chain links TRBV2 to TRBJ2-2; TRBD1 matches 7 bases. The CDR3 runs 16 residues. Per germline, CDR1 SNHLY and CDR2 FYNNEI. V dropped 2 bases and J dropped 6; count of bases not matched to a gene: 9. The CDR3 spells CASSERTGVYAGELFF. The CDR3 nucleotides read TGTGCCAGCAGTGAAAGGACAGGAGTTTACGCCGGGGAGCTGTTTTTT.

The V and J genes are TRBV5-1 and TRBJ2-3; D gene ambiguous. Trimming removed 2 bases at V and 0 bases at J, with 7 bases between. From germline, CDR1 is SGHRS and CDR2 YFSETQ. The CDR3 extends over 14 amino acids. The CDR3 loop reads CASSFQTSTDTQYF. CDR3 in DNA: TGCGCCAGCAGCTTCCAGACTAGCACAGATACGCAGTATTTT.

This clone occurred once. This chain connects TRBV9 to TRBJ1-2, with 8 bases that match TRBD1. V gave up 4 bases and J gave up 3 bases; unmatched junction bases: 5. Germline CDR1 SGDLS, CDR2 YYNGEE. The CDR3 spans 14 residues. The CDR3, as DNA: TGTGCCAGCAGCTTACGGGACAGGTACTATGGCTACACCTTC. It translates to CASSLRDRYYGYTF.

This clone was seen a handful of times. Written as DNA, the CDR3 is TGTGCCAGCAGCCGGGGTGGCAACAATCAGCCCCAGCATTTT. This sequence encodes CASSRGGNNQPQHF. The J gene is TRBJ1-5, the V gene TRBV11-1; D gene unclear. V was clipped by 5 bases and J by 3 bases, with 11 bases between them. Germline V gene data show CDR1 as SGHAT and CDR2 as FQDESV (reference sequence). The CDR3 sequence is 14 residues long.